The table lists the clone carrying this TCR beta chain with a few counts. What it binds is unknown. The entry originates in a study of CD8+ T cells in alopecia areata. Study summary: Treatment with tofacitinib (6 to 18 months) was followed by 6 months off drug.

In each case, RNA was isolated and then reverse transcribed into cDNA as the sequencing template. Profiled with immunoSEQ multiplex PCR; TCRdb holds only in-frame clones, not every one. The sample yields 200,000 to 250,000 clones, under 70% seen once. Germline CDR1 is MNHNY and CDR2 is SVGAGI (reference sequence). With 7 bases clipped from V and 2 bases from J, the junction kept 8 bases outside the gene matches. This CDR3 is 15 amino acids long. The study's findings and limits: One nonresponder makes the tie between baseline CD8+ expansion and response uncertain.

Treatment meaning: oral pan-JAK inhibitor, 5-10 mg twice daily. Lesional scalp punch biopsies and peripheral blood came from alopecia areata patients. This chain connects TRBV6-6 to TRBJ2-3, with 8 bases matching TRBD2. This receptor was taken from a human donor with alopecia areata. Specimen: CD4+ T cells sorted from blood, collected around week 44, from a patient treated with tofacitinib. CDR3 sequence reads: CASNSRRGATDTQYF. CDR3 sequence (DNA): TGTGCCAGCAATTCTCGGCGGGGGGCCACAGATACGCAGTATTTT.